The T cell receptor (beta chain) under discussion was sequenced for a study of blood T cell repertoires in COVID-19. Study information: Sites in the United States, Italy and Spain provided acute and convalescent COVID-19 samples. In each case, the material was cDNA or gDNA derived from T cells, B-cell-depleted T cells, or PBMCs.

Original analysis: How many nucleated cells were present was estimated from reference gene primer amplification. Sequencing used immunoSEQ multiplex PCR; TCRdb keeps in-frame clones, though not all of them. The DNA was the basis for D and trimming; V, J and clone size are from that table. The sample has about 120,000 clones; over 75% are singletons. This CDR3 is 14 amino acids long. Germline V gene data show CDR1 as SGDLS and CDR2 as YYNGEE. Trimming pared 0 bases from V and 8 bases from J, leaving 14 bases between. The sequencing input was peripheral blood. The V and J genes are TRBV9 and TRBJ1-2, with D tentatively TRBD1 (6 bases). This receptor was taken from an elderly woman with acute or convalescent COVID-19. CDR3 amino acids: CASSVDSGAGGYTF. The CDR3 nucleotides are TGTGCCAGCAGCGTAGACTCAGGGGCTGGCGGCTACACCTTC.